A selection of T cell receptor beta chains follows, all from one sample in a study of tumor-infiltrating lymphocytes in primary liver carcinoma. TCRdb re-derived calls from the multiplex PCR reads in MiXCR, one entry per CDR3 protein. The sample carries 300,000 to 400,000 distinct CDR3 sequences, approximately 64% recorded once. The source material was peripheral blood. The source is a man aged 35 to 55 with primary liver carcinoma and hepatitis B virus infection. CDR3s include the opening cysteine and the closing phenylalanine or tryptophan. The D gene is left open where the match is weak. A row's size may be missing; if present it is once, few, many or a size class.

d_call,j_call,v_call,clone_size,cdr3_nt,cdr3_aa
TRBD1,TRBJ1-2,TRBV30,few,TGTGCCTGGAGTACCCCGGGACAGGGGGCAAATGGCTACACCTTC,CAWSTPGQGANGYTF
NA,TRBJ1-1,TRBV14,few,TGTGCCAGCAGCCAAGCCCCGTGGGGGGATGACACTGAAGCTTTCTTT,CASSQAPWGDDTEAFF
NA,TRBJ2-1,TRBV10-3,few,TGTGCCATCGAAGATTCACCTTACAATGAGCAGTTCTTC,CAIEDSPYNEQFF
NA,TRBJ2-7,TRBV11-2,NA,TGTGCCAGCAGTTTGGGGGGCTACTCCTACGAGCAGTACTTC,CASSLGGYSYEQYF
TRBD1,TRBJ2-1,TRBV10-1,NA,TGCGCCAGCAGTGAGTCTGGGACAGGGGGAGATGAGCAGTTCTTC,CASSESGTGGDEQFF
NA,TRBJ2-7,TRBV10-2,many,TGCGCCACCGAAACGGACTTCTCCTACGAGCAGTACTTC,CATETDFSYEQYF
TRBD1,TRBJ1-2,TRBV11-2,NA,TGTGCCAGCAGCTTCTCCGGGGACAGTGCCTATGGTTATACCTTC,CASSFSGDSAYGYTF
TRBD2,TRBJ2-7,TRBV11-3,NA,TGTGCCAGCAGCCGGGTGGCTAGCGGGTTGGACGAGCAGTACTTC,CASSRVASGLDEQYF
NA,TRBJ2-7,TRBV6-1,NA,TGTGCCAGCAGTGTGGTATGGGGCGCGGCCGAGCAGTACTTC,CASSVVWGAAEQYF
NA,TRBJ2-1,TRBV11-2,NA,TGTGCCAGCTTATACCGGCTAGTTAGTGAGCAGTTCTTC,CASLYRLVSEQFF
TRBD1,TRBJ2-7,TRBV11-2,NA,TGTGTCAGCACGCCGGGACAGGGGACCTACGAGCAGTATTTC,CVSTPGQGTYEQYF
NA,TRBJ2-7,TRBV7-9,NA,TGTGCCAGCAGCCTCGAAGACGAGCAGTACTTC,CASSLEDEQYF
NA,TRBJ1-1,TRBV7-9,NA,TGTGCCAGCAGCTTAGCGGTAGGACGGAACACTGAAGCTTTCTTT,CASSLAVGRNTEAFF
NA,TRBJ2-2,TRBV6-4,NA,TGTGCCAGCAGTGAGGTCCCGACCGGGGGGCTGTTTTTT,CASSEVPTGGLFF
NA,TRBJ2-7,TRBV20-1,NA,TGCAGTGCTAGAGGATCCAGGGTCTCCGAGCAGTACTTC,CSARGSRVSEQYF